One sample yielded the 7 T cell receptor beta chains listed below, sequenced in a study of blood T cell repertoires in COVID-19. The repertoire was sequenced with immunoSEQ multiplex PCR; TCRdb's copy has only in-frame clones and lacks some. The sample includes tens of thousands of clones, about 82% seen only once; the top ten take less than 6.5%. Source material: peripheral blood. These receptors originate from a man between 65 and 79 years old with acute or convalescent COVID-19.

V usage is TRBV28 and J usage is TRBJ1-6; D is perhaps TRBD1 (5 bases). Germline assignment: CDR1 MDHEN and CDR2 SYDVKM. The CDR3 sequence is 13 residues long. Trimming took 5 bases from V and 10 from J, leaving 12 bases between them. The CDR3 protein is CASSRPGRSPLHF. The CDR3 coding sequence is TGTGCCAGCAGTCGCCCAGGGCGCTCACCCCTCCACTTT.

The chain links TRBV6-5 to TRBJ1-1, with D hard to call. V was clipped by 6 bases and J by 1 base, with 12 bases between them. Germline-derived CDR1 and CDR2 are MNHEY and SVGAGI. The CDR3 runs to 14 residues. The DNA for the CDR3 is TGTGCCAGCAGCCGCCGTCGGGAGAACACTGAAGCTTTCTTT. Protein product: CASSRRRENTEAFF.

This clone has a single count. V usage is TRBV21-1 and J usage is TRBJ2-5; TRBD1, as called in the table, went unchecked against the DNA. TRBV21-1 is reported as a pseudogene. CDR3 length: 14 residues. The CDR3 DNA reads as TGTGCCAGCAGCAAAAGGAGGGGGCCGGAGACCCAGTACTTC. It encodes CASSKRRGPETQYF.

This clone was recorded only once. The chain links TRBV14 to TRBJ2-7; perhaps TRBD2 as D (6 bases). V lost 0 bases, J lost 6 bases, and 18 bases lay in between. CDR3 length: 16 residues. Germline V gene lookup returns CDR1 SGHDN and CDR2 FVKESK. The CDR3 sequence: CASSQDPPGTGGEQYF. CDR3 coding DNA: TGTGCCAGCAGCCAAGACCCCCCGGGGACCGGGGGCGAGCAGTACTTC.

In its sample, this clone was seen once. The CDR3 coding sequence is TGTGCCAGCAGTATTCAACGGGGGGATCAAGAGACCCAGTACTTC. Translated: CASSIQRGDQETQYF. The chain has TRBV6-5 and TRBJ2-5; 7 nucleotides align to TRBD2. V was pared by 5 bases and J by 2 bases, with 8 bases of the junction left unmatched. The CDR3 has 15 residues. Germline CDR1 MNHEY, CDR2 SVGAGI.

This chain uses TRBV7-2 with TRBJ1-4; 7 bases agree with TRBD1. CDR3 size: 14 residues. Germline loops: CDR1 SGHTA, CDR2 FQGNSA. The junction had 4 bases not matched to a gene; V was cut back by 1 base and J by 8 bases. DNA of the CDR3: TGTGCCAGCAGCTTAGTAAAGGGGGCAGAAAAACTGTTTTTT. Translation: CASSLVKGAEKLFF.

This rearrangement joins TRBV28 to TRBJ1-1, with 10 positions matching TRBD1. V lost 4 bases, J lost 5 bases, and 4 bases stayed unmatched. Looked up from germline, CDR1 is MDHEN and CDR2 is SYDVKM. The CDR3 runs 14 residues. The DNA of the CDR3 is TGTGCCAGCAGTTCCGGGACAGGGGTTACTGAAGCTTTCTTT. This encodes CASSSGTGVTEAFF.